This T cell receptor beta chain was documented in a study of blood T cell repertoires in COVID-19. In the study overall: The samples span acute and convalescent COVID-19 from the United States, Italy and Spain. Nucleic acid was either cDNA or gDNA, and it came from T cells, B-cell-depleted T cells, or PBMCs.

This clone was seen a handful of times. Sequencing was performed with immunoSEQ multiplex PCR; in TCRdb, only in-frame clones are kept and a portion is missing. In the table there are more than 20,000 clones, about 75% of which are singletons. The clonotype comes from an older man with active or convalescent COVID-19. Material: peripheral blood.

Here the CDR3 reads CASSLGWPWGRNYSPLHF. DNA of the CDR3: TGTGCCAGCAGCTTAGGGTGGCCCTGGGGGCGGAACTATTCACCCCTCCACTTT. V and J are TRBV11-2 and TRBJ1-6; a possible D gene is TRBD1 (6 bases). The germline gives CDR1 SGHAT, CDR2 FQNNGV. Trimming took off 1 base at V and 8 bases at J, with 21 bases between the two ends. The CDR3 has 18 residues.